Listed below are T cell receptor beta chains from one sample, sequenced in a study of OX40 agonist ivuxolimab in advanced cancers. TCRdb's table, derived via immunoSEQ multiplex PCR, lists solely in-frame clones and lacks some. The repertoire holds 55,000 to 90,000 clones, with 80% to 90% as singletons. The sequenced sample was CD4+ or CD8+ T cells sorted from blood, obtained in a trial of the OX40 agonist ivuxolimab. The receptors were sampled from an adult with an advanced solid tumor such as melanoma, head and neck, liver or kidney cancer. CDR3s include the opening cysteine and the closing phenylalanine or tryptophan. The D gene is left open where the match is weak. Expanded clones are given a class, and other clones once, few, many or no size at all.

CDR3aa,CDR3nt,v_gene,d_gene,abundance,j_gene
CASSTRDRATDTQYF,TGTGCCAGCAGTACCCGGGACAGGGCCACAGATACGCAGTATTTT,TRBV6-5,TRBD1,.,TRBJ2-3
CASSGSSGGAYEQYF,TGTGCCAGCAGCGGATCTAGCGGGGGGGCCTACGAGCAGTACTTC,TRBV5-4,TRBD2,.,TRBJ2-7
CASSLLSGPYEQYF,TGTGCCAGCAGCCTGCTGTCAGGGCCCTACGAGCAGTACTTC,TRBV5-4,.,few,TRBJ2-7
CASSPRKGDQNIQYF,TGTGCCAGCTCACCACGGAAAGGGGATCAGAACATTCAGTACTTC,TRBV18,.,.,TRBJ2-4
CASSYGGQGMDTQYF,TGTGCCAGCAGTTACGGGGGACAGGGCATGGATACGCAGTATTTT,TRBV6-6,TRBD1,.,TRBJ2-3
CASRQQGDGAEAFF,TGTGCCAGCAGACAACAGGGAGATGGGGCTGAAGCTTTCTTT,TRBV6-6,.,.,TRBJ1-1
CASGANGQVLGYTF,TGTGCTAGTGGTGCCAACGGACAGGTATTAGGCTACACCTTC,TRBV12-5,TRBD1,.,TRBJ1-2
CASSLQGVRTEAFF,TGTGCCAGCAGCTTACAGGGAGTGCGTACTGAAGCTTTCTTT,TRBV11-2,.,.,TRBJ1-1
CASSLGQKNTEAFF,TGTGCCAGCAGTTTGGGACAGAAGAACACTGAAGCTTTCTTT,TRBV28,TRBD1,.,TRBJ1-1
CASSSGSKQGNFYEQYF,TGTGCCAGCAGCTCAGGGAGCAAACAGGGAAACTTCTACGAGCAGTACTTC,TRBV5-6,.,.,TRBJ2-7
CASSMGDNSIPQETQYF,TGCGCCAGCTCAATGGGGGACAACTCAATCCCCCAAGAGACCCAGTACTTC,TRBV10-2,.,.,TRBJ2-5
CASRDTNEQFF,TGTGCCAGCCGGGACACCAATGAGCAGTTCTTC,TRBV19,.,.,TRBJ2-1
CASSQGTGNQPQHF,TGTGCCAGCTCACAAGGGACAGGCAATCAGCCCCAGCATTTT,TRBV18,TRBD1,.,TRBJ1-5
CASSLAGLEGSPLHF,TGTGCCAGCAGCTTAGCGGGTCTGGAGGGTTCACCCCTCCACTTT,TRBV7-2,.,.,TRBJ1-6
CASSPDGTGELFF,TGTGCCAGCTCACCGGACGGTACCGGGGAGCTGTTTTTT,TRBV18,.,.,TRBJ2-2
CASSLIAGTSYNEQFF,TGCGCCAGCAGCTTGATTGCCGGGACAAGTTACAATGAGCAGTTCTTC,TRBV5-1,.,.,TRBJ2-1
CASSQVSTGVEKLFF,TGCGCCAGCAGCCAAGTTTCAACAGGGGTTGAAAAACTGTTTTTT,TRBV5-1,TRBD1,.,TRBJ1-4
CASSPPRVYEQYF,TGTGCCAGCAGCCCCCCCCGGGTTTACGAGCAGTACTTC,TRBV28,.,once,TRBJ2-7
CAWSGTTVLTF,TGTGCCTGGAGTGGAACCACCGTCCTGACTTTC,TRBV30,.,.,TRBJ2-6
CASSSGAPYNEQFF,TGTGCCAGCAGCTCGGGGGCGCCCTACAATGAGCAGTTCTTC,TRBV6-6,.,.,TRBJ2-1
CASSMSRSTGRSTEKGTEAFF,TGTGCCAGTAGTATGTCACGCAGTACGGGCCGGTCGACCGAGAAAGGCACTGAAGCTTTCTTT,TRBV19,.,.,TRBJ1-1
CASSLRAQGADTQYF,TGTGCCAGCAGCTTAAGGGCTCAAGGGGCAGATACGCAGTATTTT,TRBV5-8,.,.,TRBJ2-3
CASSLTGWADTQYF,TGTGCCAGCTCACTGACAGGGTGGGCAGATACGCAGTATTTT,TRBV18,TRBD1,.,TRBJ2-3
CASSPQGGLNTEAFF,TGTGCCAGCAGCCCTCAGGGGGGGTTGAACACTGAAGCCTTCTTT,TRBV7-9,TRBD1,.,TRBJ1-1
CASSLSGAARYNSPLHF,TGTGCCAGCAGTTTATCGGGGGCGGCCAGATATAATTCACCCCTCCACTTT,TRBV27,.,.,TRBJ1-6
CAWRDSANQPQHF,TGTGCCTGGAGGGACAGTGCGAATCAGCCCCAGCATTTT,TRBV30,.,.,TRBJ1-5
CASSFGLRQGTEAFF,TGTGCCAGCAGTTTTGGGTTGAGACAGGGAACTGAAGCTTTCTTT,TRBV28,TRBD1,.,TRBJ1-1
CASSFGGGRANYGYTF,TGTGCCAGTAGCTTTGGGGGCGGGAGAGCTAACTATGGCTACACCTTC,TRBV19,.,.,TRBJ1-2
CASIREGQGVRTGELFF,TGTGCCAGCATCCGGGAAGGACAGGGGGTGAGGACCGGGGAGCTGTTTTTT,TRBV2,TRBD1,.,TRBJ2-2
CASMYSSGGEETQYF,TGTGCCAGCATGTATAGTAGCGGGGGGGAAGAGACCCAGTACTTC,TRBV6-5,TRBD2,.,TRBJ2-5
CASSPPGQGFLQAFF,TGCGCCAGCAGCCCGCCGGGACAGGGTTTTTTACAAGCTTTCTTT,TRBV5-1,TRBD1,.,TRBJ1-1
CASSDNRLSTGELFF,TGTGCCAGCAGTGATAACCGACTTAGCACCGGGGAGCTGTTTTTT,TRBV6-1,.,.,TRBJ2-2
CASSYSRVRTEAFF,TGTGCCAGCAGTTACTCTAGGGTTCGGACTGAAGCTTTCTTT,TRBV6-5,.,.,TRBJ1-1
CASSAPGLGYEQYF,TGTGCCAGCAGCGCCCCGGGCCTAGGCTACGAGCAGTACTTC,TRBV11-2,.,.,TRBJ2-7
CASSRSLLAGGETQYF,TGTGCCAGCAGCCGTTCCCTTCTAGCGGGGGGGGAGACCCAGTACTTC,TRBV7-2,TRBD2,few,TRBJ2-5
CAISENTGNTEAFF,TGTGCCATCAGTGAGAACACCGGGAACACTGAAGCTTTCTTT,TRBV10-3,.,.,TRBJ1-1
CASSLSTTGRDEQYF,TGTGCCAGCAGCTTAAGCACGACAGGGAGGGACGAGCAGTACTTC,TRBV7-2,.,.,TRBJ2-7